What follows are 14 T cell receptor beta chains derived from one specimen sequenced in a study of T cell responses to AZD1222 COVID-19 vaccine. Sequencing was performed with immunoSEQ multiplex PCR; in TCRdb, only in-frame clones are kept and a portion is missing. In the table there are about 110,000 clones, roughly 87% of which are singletons. The material was peripheral blood, obtained on day 0 of AZD1222 vaccination. The receptors were gathered from an adult in good health.

The count of this clone is one. The chain recombines TRBV11-2 with TRBJ2-5; 8 bases agree with TRBD1. This CDR3 has 13 residues. J lost 5 bases, V lost 5 bases, and 4 bases had no gene match. Germline CDR1 and CDR2: SGHAT and FQNNGV. The CDR3 loop is CASSRTGLETQYF. The DNA of the CDR3 is TGTGCCAGCAGCAGGACAGGGTTGGAGACCCAGTACTTC.

The genes are TRBV30 and TRBJ2-7, with 8 bases aligning to TRBD2. V was pared by 0 bases and J by 3 bases, with 7 bases of the junction left unmatched. The germline CDR1 and CDR2 sequences are GTSNPN and SVGIG (reference sequence). The CDR3 has 15 residues. CDR3 sequence (DNA): TGTGCCTGGAGTGTAATAGCGGGGCCCCACTACGAGCAGTACTTC. Its protein product is CAWSVIAGPHYEQYF.

The chain is built from TRBV2 and TRBJ2-4; D not resolved. Trimming pared 4 bases from V and 6 bases from J, leaving 7 bases between. The CDR3 sequence is 12 residues long. Germline values: CDR1 SNHLY, CDR2 FYNNEI. The CDR3 region has the DNA TGTGCCAGCAGTGGTTCAACAAACATTCAGTACTTC. Translation: CASSGSTNIQYF.

The V and J genes are TRBV13 and TRBJ1-3; D uncertain. The V gene lost 1 base and the J gene lost 3 bases, with 4 bases spanning the gap. The CDR3 consists of 13 residues. In germline, CDR1 is PRHDT, CDR2 FYEKMQ (reference sequence). The CDR3 loop reads CASSLEGGNTIYF. CDR3 coding DNA: TGTGCCAGCAGCTTAGAAGGTGGAAACACCATATATTTT. Full variable domain (outside the CDR3, taken from reference TRBV13 and TRBJ1-3): AAGVIQSPRHLIKEKRETATLKCYPIPRHDTVYWYQQGPGQDPQFLISFYEKMQSDKGSIPDRFSAQQFSDYHSELNMSSLELGDSALYFCASSLEGGNTIYFGEGSWLTVV.

The chain recombines TRBV30 with TRBJ1-4; D gene unclear. V was clipped by 3 bases and J by 7 bases, with 18 bases between them. This CDR3 has 15 residues. Germline loops: CDR1 GTSNPN, CDR2 SVGIG (reference sequence). The CDR3 bases are TGTGCCTGGAGGCAACCGGGCTTCGGCAGTGAAAAACTGTTTTTT. This codes for CAWRQPGFGSEKLFF.

The V call is TRBV19, the J call TRBJ1-4; tentatively, D is TRBD1 (6 bases). This CDR3 region has 14 residues. The germline V gene encodes CDR1 LNHDA and CDR2 SQIVND (reference sequence). The CDR3 sequence is CGSSTGFNNEKLFF. For the CDR3, the DNA is TGTGGTAGCTCGACAGGATTCAATAATGAAAAACTGTTTTTT. Together with reference TRBV19 and TRBJ1-4, the CDR3 gives the full variable domain: DGGITQSPKYLFRKEGQNVTLSCEQNLNHDAMYWYRQDPGQGLRLIYYSQIVNDFQKGDIAEGYSVSREKKESFPLTVTSAQKNPTAFYLCGSSTGFNNEKLFFGSGTQLSVL.

V usage is TRBV5-8 and J usage is TRBJ1-3; D not resolved. Germline CDR1 SGHTS, CDR2 YDEGEE. The CDR3 sequence is 18 residues long. Between the trimmed V and J ends, which lost 0 bases and 0 bases, there was a span of 16 bases. CDR3: CASSLGWRRLFSGNTIYF. The DNA for the CDR3 is TGTGCCAGCAGCTTGGGGTGGCGCAGATTGTTCTCTGGAAACACCATATATTTT.

This clone came up once. The chain couples TRBV27 to TRBJ2-1; D is uncertain. V lost 7 bases and J 8 bases, leaving 9 bases between the germline ends. CDR1 and CDR2 (germline): MNHEY, SMNVEV (reference sequence). This CDR3 has 11 residues. The CDR3 nucleotides read TGTGCCAGCACCTTAGGTTATGAGCAGTTCTTC. It encodes CASTLGYEQFF.

The chain combines TRBV6-2 or TRBV6-3 with TRBJ2-2; D is ambiguous. V was shortened by 4 bases and J by 4 bases, with 13 bases between the two germline ends. The CDR3 has 15 amino acids. The germline V gene encodes CDR1 MNHEY and CDR2 SVGEGT. The CDR3 here is CASSSYLLGTGELFF. CDR3 sequence (DNA): TGTGCCAGCAGTTCCTACCTACTTGGCACCGGGGAGCTGTTTTTT.

The V and J genes are TRBV2 and TRBJ2-3; no firm D call. The ends were cut back, 4 bases at V and 4 bases at J, with 3 bases in the middle. CDR1 is SNHLY, CDR2 FYNNEI, per germline. The CDR3 totals 11 residues. CDR3 loop: CASSAADTQYF. The CDR3 region has the DNA TGTGCCAGCAGTGCAGCAGATACGCAGTATTTT.

V and J are TRBV24-1 and TRBJ1-1; D gene unclear. CDR3 length: 13 residues. V lost 12 bases and J 2 bases, leaving 15 bases between the germline ends. Germline V CDR1 and CDR2: KGHDR, SFDVKD. CDR3 sequence: CAAYRIPNTEAFF. The CDR3 bases are TGTGCCGCCTACAGAATCCCCAACACTGAAGCTTTCTTT.

The J gene is TRBJ1-1, the V gene TRBV11-3; a weak D match, TRBD1 (5 bases). Trimming took 4 bases from V and 1 from J, leaving 10 bases between them. The CDR3 is 14 residues long. From germline, CDR1 is SGHNT and CDR2 YENEEA. The CDR3 here is CASSSGRRNTEAFF. The CDR3 nucleotides are TGTGCCAGCAGCTCGGGACGGAGGAACACTGAAGCTTTCTTT.

The chain links TRBV30 to TRBJ1-2; TRBD1 aligns across 8 bases. Germline assignment: CDR1 GTSNPN and CDR2 SVGIG (reference sequence). V lost 3 bases, J lost 4 bases, and 13 bases stayed unmatched. The CDR3 length is 16 residues. Here the CDR3 DNA reads TGTGCCTGGAGGAGCGGGGGGGCAGGGGGCCTCTATGGCTACACCTTC. Translated, it gives CAWRSGGAGGLYGYTF.

This clone appeared once. V and J are TRBV30 and TRBJ2-6; D possibly corresponds to TRBD1 (5 bases). Deletions cut 2 bases from V and 0 bases from J, with 20 bases between. This CDR3 is 19 amino acids long. Germline assignment: CDR1 GTSNPN and CDR2 SVGIG (reference sequence). CDR3 residues: CAWSRYVWGEGSGANVLTF. The CDR3 DNA sequence: TGTGCCTGGAGTCGGTACGTATGGGGCGAAGGCTCTGGGGCCAACGTCCTGACTTTC.